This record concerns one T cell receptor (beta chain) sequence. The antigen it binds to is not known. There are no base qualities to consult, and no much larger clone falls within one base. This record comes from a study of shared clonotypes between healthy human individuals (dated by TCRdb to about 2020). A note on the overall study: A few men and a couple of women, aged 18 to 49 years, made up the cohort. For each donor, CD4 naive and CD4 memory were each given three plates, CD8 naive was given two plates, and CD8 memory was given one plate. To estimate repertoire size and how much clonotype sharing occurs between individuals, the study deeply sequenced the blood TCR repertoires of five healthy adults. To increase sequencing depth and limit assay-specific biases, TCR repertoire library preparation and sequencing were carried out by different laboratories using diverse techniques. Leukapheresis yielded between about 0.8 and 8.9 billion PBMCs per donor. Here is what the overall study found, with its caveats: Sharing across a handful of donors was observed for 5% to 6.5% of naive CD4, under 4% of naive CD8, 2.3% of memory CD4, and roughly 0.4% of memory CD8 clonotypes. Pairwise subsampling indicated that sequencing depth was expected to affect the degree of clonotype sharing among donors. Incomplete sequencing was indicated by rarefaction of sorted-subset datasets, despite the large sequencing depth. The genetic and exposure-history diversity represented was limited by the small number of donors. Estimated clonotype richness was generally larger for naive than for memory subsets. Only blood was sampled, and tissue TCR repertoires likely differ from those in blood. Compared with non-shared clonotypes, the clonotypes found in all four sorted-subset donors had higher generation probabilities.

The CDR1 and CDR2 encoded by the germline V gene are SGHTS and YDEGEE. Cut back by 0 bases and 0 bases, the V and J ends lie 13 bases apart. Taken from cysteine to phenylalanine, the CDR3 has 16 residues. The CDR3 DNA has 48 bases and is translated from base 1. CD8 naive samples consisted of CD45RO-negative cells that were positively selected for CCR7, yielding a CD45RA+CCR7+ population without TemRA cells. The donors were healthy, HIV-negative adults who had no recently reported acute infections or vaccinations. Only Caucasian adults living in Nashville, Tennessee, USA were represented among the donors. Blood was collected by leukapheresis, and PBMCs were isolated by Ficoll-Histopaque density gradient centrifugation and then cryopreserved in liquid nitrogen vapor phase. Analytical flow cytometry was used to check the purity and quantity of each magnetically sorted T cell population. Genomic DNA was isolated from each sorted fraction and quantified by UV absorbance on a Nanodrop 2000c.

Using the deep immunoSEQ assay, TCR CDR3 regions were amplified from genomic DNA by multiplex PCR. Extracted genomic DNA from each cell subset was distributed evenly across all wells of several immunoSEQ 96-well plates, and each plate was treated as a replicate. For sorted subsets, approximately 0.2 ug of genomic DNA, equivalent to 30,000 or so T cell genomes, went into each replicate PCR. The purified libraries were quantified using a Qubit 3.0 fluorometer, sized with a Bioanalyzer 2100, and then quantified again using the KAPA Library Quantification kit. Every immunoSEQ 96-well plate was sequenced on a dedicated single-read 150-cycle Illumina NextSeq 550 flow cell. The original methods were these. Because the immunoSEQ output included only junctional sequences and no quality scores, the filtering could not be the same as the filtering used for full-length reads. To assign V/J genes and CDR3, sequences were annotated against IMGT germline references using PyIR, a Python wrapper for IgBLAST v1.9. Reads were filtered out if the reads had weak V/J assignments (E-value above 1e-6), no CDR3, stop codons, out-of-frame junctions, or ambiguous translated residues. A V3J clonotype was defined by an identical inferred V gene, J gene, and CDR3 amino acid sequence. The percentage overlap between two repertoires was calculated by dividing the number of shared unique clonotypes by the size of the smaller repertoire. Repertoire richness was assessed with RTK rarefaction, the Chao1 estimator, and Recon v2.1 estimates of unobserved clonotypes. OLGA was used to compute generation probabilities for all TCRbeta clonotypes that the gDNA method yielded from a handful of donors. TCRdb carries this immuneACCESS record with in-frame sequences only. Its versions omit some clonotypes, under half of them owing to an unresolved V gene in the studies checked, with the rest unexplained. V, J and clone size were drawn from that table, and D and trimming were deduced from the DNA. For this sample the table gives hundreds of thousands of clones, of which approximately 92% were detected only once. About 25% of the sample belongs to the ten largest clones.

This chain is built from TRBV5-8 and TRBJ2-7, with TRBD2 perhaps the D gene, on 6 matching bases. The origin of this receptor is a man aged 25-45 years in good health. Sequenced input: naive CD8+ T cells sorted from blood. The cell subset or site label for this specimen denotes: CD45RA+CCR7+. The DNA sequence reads TGTGCCAGCAGCTTGGCCGGAGGGGTCCCCTCCTACGAGCAGTACTTC. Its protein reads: CASSLAGGVPSYEQYF.